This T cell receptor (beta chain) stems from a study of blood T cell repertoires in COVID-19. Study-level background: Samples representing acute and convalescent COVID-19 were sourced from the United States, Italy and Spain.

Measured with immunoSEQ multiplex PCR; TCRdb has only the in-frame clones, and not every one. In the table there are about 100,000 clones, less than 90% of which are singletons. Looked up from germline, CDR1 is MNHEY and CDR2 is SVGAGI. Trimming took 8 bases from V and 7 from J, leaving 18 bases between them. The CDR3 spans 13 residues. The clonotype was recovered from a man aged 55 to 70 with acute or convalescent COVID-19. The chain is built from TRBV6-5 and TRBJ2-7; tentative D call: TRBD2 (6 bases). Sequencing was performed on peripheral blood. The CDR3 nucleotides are TGTGCCAGCCGCGGGGCCTCACCGGGGGAGCAGTACTTC. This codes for CASRGASPGEQYF.